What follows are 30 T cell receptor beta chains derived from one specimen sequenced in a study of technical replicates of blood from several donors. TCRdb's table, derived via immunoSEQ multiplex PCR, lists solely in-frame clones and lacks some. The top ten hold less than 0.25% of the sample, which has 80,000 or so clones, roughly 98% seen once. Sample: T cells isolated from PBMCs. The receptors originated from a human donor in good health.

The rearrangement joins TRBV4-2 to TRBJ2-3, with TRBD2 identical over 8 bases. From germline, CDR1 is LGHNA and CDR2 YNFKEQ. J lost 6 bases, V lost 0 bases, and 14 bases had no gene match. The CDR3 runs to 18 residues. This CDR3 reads CASSQDALAEIVGDTQYF. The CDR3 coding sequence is TGTGCCAGCAGCCAAGATGCACTAGCGGAAATCGTCGGGGATACGCAGTATTTT.

This CDR3 reads CASSSDLAGGLETQYF. The CDR3 DNA follows: TGTGCCAGCAGCTCTGATCTAGCGGGAGGGCTGGAGACCCAGTACTTC. V gene TRBV5-4 combines with J gene TRBJ2-5; 12 bases are shared with TRBD2. The length of the CDR3 is 16 residues. Germline CDR1 SGHNT, CDR2 YYREEE (reference sequence). V gave up 3 bases and J gave up 5 bases; unmatched junction bases: 8. Based on the CDR3 plus reference TRBV5-4 and TRBJ2-5, the full variable domain is ETGVTQSPTHLIKTRGQQVTLRCSSQSGHNTVSWYQQALGQGPQFIFQYYREEENGRGNFPPRFSGLQFPNYSSELNVNALELDDSALYLCASSSDLAGGLETQYFGPGTRLLVL.

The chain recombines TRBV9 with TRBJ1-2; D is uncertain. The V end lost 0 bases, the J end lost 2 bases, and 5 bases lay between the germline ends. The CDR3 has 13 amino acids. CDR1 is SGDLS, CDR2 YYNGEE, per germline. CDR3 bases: TGTGCCAGCAGCGTAGGGCAGAACTATGGCTACACCTTC. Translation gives CASSVGQNYGYTF.

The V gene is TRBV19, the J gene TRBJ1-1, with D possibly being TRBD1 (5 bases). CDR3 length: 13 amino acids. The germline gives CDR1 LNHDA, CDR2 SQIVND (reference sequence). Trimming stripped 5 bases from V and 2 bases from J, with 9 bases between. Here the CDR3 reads CASSVGHNTEAFF. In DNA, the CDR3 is TGTGCCAGTAGTGTTGGACACAACACTGAAGCTTTCTTT.

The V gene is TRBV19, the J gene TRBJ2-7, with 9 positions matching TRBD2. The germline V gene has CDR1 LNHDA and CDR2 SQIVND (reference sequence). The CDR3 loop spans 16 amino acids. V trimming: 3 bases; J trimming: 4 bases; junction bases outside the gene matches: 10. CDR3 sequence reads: CASSIMTSGREYEQYF. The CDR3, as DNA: TGTGCCAGTAGTATTATGACTAGCGGAAGGGAATACGAGCAGTACTTC.

The CDR3 sequence: CASSQGDTGELFF. Here the CDR3 DNA reads TGTGCCAGCAGCCAGGGGGACACCGGGGAGCTGTTTTTT. This chain links TRBV11-3 with TRBJ2-2; 7 nucleotides agree with TRBD1. The CDR3 consists of 13 residues. Germline V CDR1 and CDR2: SGHNT, YENEEA. With 5 bases clipped from V and 3 bases from J, the junction kept 0 bases outside the gene matches.

CDR3 region: CATSRDRLAGVNEQFF. CDR3 bases: TGTGCCACCAGCAGAGATCGACTAGCGGGAGTTAATGAGCAGTTCTTC. The chain couples TRBV15 to TRBJ2-1; 12 bases line up with TRBD2. V trimming: 0 bases; J trimming: 7 bases; junction bases outside the gene matches: 4. The CDR3 is 16 residues long. Germline V lookup: CDR1 LNHNV, CDR2 YYDKDF (reference sequence).

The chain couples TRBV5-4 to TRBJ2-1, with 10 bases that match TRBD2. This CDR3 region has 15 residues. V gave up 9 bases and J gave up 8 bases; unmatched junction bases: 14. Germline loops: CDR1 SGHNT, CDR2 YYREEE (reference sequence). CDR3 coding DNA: TGTGCCATCCCTCCCCCCAGCGGGAGGGGGGATGAGCAGTTCTTC. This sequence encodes CAIPPPSGRGDEQFF.

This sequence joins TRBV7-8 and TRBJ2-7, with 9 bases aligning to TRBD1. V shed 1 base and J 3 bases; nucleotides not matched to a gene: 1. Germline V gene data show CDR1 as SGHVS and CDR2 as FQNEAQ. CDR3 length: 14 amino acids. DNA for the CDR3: TGTGCCAGCAGCTTAGGACAGGGGGGCTACGAGCAGTACTTC. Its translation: CASSLGQGGYEQYF.

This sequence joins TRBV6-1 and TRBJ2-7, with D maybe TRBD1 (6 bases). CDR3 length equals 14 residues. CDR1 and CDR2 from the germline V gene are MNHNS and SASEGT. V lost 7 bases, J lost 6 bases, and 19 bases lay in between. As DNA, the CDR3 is TGTGCCAGCACCCCCCCCGGACAGATAAGCGAGCAGTACTTC. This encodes CASTPPGQISEQYF.

This CDR3 is CASRDRLAGTTDTQYF. CDR3 DNA sequence: TGTGCCAGCAGGGACCGACTAGCGGGGACCACAGATACGCAGTATTTT. The gene calls are TRBV27 and TRBJ2-3; 11 positions agree with TRBD2. This CDR3 is built from 16 residues. Trimming removed 6 bases from V and 2 bases from J; junction bases left unmatched: 7. Germline V lookup: CDR1 MNHEY, CDR2 SMNVEV (reference sequence).

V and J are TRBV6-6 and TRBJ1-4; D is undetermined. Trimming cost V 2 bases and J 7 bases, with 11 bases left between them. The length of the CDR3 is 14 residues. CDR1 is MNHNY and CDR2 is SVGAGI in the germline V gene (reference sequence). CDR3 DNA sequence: TGTGCCAGCAGTTACCATTCGCGCGGTGAAAAACTGTTTTTT. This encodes CASSYHSRGEKLFF.

DNA of the CDR3: TGTGCCAGCAATAGGGGGTGGGACACTGAAGCTTTCTTT. Its protein product is CASNRGWDTEAFF. The genes are TRBV2 and TRBJ1-1; D possibly corresponds to TRBD1 (6 bases). V lost 7 bases to trimming and J lost 3 bases, with 12 bases between them. The length of the CDR3 is 13 residues. CDR1 SNHLY and CDR2 FYNNEI come from the germline V gene. Full variable domain (outside the CDR3, taken from reference TRBV2 and TRBJ1-1): EPEVTQTPSHQVTQMGQEVILRCVPISNHLYFYWYRQILGQKVEFLVSFYNNEISEKSEIFDDQFSVERPDGSNFTLKIRSTKLEDSAMYFCASNRGWDTEAFFGQGTRLTVV.

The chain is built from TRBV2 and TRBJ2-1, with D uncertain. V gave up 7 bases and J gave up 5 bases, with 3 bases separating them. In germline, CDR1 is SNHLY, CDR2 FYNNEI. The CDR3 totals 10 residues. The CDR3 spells CASTNNEQFF. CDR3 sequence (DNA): TGTGCCAGCACTAACAATGAGCAGTTCTTC.

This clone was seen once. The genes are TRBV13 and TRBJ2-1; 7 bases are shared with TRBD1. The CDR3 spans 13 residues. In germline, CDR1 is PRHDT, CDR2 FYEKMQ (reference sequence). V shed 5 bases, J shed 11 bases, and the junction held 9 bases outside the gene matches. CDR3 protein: CASSPKGQHKQFF. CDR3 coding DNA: TGTGCCAGCAGCCCGAAGGGACAGCATAAGCAGTTCTTC. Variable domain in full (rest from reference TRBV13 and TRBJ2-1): AAGVIQSPRHLIKEKRETATLKCYPIPRHDTVYWYQQGPGQDPQFLISFYEKMQSDKGSIPDRFSAQQFSDYHSELNMSSLELGDSALYFCASSPKGQHKQFFGPGTRLTVL.

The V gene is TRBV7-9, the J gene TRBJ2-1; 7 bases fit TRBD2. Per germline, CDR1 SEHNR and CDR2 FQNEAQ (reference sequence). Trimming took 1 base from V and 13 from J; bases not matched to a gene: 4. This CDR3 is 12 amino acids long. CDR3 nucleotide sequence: TGTGCCAGCAGCTTAGAACTAGCGATTCAGTTCTTC. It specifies CASSLELAIQFF.

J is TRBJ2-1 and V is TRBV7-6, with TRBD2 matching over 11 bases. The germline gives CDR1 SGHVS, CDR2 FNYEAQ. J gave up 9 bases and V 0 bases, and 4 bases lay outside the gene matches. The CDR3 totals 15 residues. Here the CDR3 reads CASSLASLAGGEQFF. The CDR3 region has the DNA TGTGCCAGCAGCTTAGCGTCGCTAGCGGGAGGTGAGCAGTTCTTC.

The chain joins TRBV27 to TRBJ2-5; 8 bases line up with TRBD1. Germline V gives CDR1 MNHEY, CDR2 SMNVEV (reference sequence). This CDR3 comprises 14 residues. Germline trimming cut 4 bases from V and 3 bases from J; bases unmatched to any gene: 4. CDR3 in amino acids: CASSSVDREETQYF. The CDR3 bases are TGTGCCAGCAGTTCTGTGGACAGGGAAGAGACCCAGTACTTC.

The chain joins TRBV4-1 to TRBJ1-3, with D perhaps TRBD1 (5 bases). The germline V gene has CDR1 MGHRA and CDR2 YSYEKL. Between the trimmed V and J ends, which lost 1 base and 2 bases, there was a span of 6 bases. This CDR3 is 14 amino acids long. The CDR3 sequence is CASSQGQTGNTIYF. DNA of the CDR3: TGCGCCAGCAGCCAAGGACAGACTGGAAACACCATATATTTT.

CDR3 DNA: TGTGCCAGCAGCAAAAGGGGGACAGGGGGGCCGGATACGCAGTATTTT. It codes for CASSKRGTGGPDTQYF. The rearrangement joins TRBV21-1 to TRBJ2-3; TRBD1, the table's D call, lacks a check against the DNA. TRBV21-1 is annotated as a pseudogene. This CDR3 spans 16 amino acids.

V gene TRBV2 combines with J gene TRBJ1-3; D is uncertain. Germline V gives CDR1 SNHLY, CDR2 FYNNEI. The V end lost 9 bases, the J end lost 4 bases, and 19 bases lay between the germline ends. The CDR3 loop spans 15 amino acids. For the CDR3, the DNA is TGTGCCAGTCAGAGCTCGGGATTTCTCGGAAACACCATATATTTT. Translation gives CASQSSGFLGNTIYF.

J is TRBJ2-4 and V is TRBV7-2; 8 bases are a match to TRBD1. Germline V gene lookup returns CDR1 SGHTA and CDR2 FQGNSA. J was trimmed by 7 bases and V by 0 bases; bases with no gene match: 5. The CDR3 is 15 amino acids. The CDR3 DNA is TGTGCCAGCAGCTTAGCCCGGACAGGGTGGAACATTCAGTACTTC. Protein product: CASSLARTGWNIQYF.

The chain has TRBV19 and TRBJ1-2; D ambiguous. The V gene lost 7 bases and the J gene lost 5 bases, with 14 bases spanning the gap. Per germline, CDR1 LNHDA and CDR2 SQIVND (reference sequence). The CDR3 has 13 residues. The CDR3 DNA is TGTGCCAGTAATTCCCCCGGCGGTTATGGCTACACCTTC. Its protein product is CASNSPGGYGYTF.

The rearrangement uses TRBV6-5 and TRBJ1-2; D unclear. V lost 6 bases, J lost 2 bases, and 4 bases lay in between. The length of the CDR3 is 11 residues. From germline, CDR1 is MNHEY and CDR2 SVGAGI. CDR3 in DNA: TGTGCCAGCAGGAGAAACTATGGCTACACCTTC. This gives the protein CASRRNYGYTF.

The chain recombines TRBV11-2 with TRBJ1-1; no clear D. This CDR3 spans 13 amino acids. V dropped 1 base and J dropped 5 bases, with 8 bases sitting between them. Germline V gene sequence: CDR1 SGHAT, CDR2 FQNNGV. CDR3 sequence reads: CASSLGRITEAFF. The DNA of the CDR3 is TGTGCCAGCAGCTTAGGTCGTATTACTGAAGCTTTCTTT.

CDR3 sequence: CASSSSGPSGSGNEQFF. The CDR3 bases are TGTGCCAGCAGCTCGAGCGGGCCTAGCGGGAGCGGTAATGAGCAGTTCTTC. The rearrangement joins TRBV7-9 to TRBJ2-1; 10 bases are shared with TRBD2. Trimming took 4 bases from V and 7 from J; bases not matched to a gene: 13. This CDR3 has 17 residues. The germline V gene has CDR1 SEHNR and CDR2 FQNEAQ (reference sequence). The variable domain in full, with the rest retrieved from reference TRBV7-9 and TRBJ2-1, is DTGVSQNPRHKITKRGQNVTFRCDPISEHNRLYWYRQTLGQGPEFLTYFQNEAQLEKSRLLSDRFSAERPKGSFSTLEIQRTEQGDSAMYLCASSSSGPSGSGNEQFFGPGTRLTVL.

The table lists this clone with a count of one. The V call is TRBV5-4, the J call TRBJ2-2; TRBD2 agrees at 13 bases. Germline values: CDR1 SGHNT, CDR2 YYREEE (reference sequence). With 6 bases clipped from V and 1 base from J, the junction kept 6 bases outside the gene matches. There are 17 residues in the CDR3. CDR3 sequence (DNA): TGTGCCAGCAAATCGGGACTAGCGGGGCGGAACACCGGGGAGCTGTTTTTT. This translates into CASKSGLAGRNTGELFF.

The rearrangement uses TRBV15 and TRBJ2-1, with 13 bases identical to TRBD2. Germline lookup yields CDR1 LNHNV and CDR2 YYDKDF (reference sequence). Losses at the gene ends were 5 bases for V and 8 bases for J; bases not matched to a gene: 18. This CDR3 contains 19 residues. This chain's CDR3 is CATSEGLYRLAGGQDEQFF. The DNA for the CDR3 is TGTGCCACCAGCGAAGGCCTCTATCGACTAGCGGGAGGTCAGGATGAGCAGTTCTTC. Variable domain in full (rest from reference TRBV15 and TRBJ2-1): DAMVIQNPRYQVTQFGKPVTLSCSQTLNHNVMYWYQQKSSQAPKLLFHYYDKDFNNEADTPDNFQSRRPNTSFCFLDIRSPGLGDTAMYLCATSEGLYRLAGGQDEQFFGPGTRLTVL.

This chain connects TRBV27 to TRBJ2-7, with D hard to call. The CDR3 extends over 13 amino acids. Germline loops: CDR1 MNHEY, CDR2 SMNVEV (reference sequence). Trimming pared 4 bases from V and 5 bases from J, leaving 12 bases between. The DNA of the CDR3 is TGTGCCAGCAGTTCACACACCCCCGACGAGCAGTACTTC. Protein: CASSSHTPDEQYF.

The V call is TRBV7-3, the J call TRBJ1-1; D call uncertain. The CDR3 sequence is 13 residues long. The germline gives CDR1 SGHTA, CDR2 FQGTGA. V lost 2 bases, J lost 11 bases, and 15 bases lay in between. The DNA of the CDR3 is TGTGCCAGCAGCTTAGTACCGGGAGATTTGGCTTTCTTT. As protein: CASSLVPGDLAFF.